This T cell receptor beta chain was documented in a study of T-cell reconstitution after alpha-beta-depleted transplantation in children (dated by TCRdb to the mid-2010s). Regarding the research as a whole: Using TCR repertoire profiling, the study followed T-cell immune reconstitution in a quantitative way in children after TCRalphabeta/CD19-depleted allogeneic hematopoietic cell transplantation. Results and caveats for the whole study, not just this receptor: The apparently early recovery of alphabetaT-cell counts about two months after transplant reportedly depended on only several hundred rapidly expanded clones that came from non-depleted graft cells. Hyperexpanded clone frequencies declined over subsequent months; after one year, T-cell counts and TCRbeta diversity were mostly attributed to newly produced T cells. The high TCRbeta diversity at day 60 in some patients was ascribed to recipient T cells and intrathymic progenitors that had survived conditioning.

The meaning of the sample's treatment or condition label: allogeneic hematopoietic cell transplantation with graft depleted of TCRalphabeta T cells and CD19 B cells. The transplant recipients were children given TCRalphabeta/CD19-depleted allogeneic hematopoietic cell grafts. The CDR3 measures 16 amino acids from cysteine to phenylalanine. The entry retains the CDR3 DNA only, 48 bases that are in frame from base 1. Sequences SGHRS (CDR1) and YFSETQ (CDR2) are obtained from the germline V gene. The junction shows trimming of 0 bases on V and 2 bases on J, and the gene matches do not reach 5 bases of it. The library was generated by PCR. Sequenced using an Illumina HiSeq 2500. Molecular barcoding was employed in the preparation of TCR libraries, with unique molecular identifiers being used to normalize TCRbeta repertoire quantification. The raw public reads went through TCRdb reprocessing: fastp at Q25, MiXCR clone calling, in-frame beta chains kept. Rows with one shared CDR3 protein collapse into an entry with the most common genes and DNA. The sample yields about 980,000 distinct CDR3 sequences; roughly 31% were counted once. About 28% of the sample is held by the ten biggest clonotypes.

Regarding this clonotype: Its recognized antigen is unknown. The record has no base qualities; no much larger clone is one base away.

Sequenced here: PBMCs, mostly from graft donor cells, sampled 360 days after TCRalphabeta/CD19-depleted stem cell transplant. In this chain, TRBV5-1 is recombined with TRBJ2-3, with 8 middle bases fitting TRBD2. The receptor's source is a boy under three years old who had a stem cell transplant for SCID, so the T cells may come from the graft donor. The CDR3 loop reads CASSLGSAGVTDTQYF. The sequenced DNA: TGCGCCAGCAGCTTGGGCTCAGCGGGGGTCACAGATACGCAGTATTTT. Beyond the CDR3, the reference TRBV5-1 and TRBJ2-3 genes provide the residues; the full variable domain reads: KAGVTQTPRYLIKTRGQQVTLSCSPISGHRSVSWYQQTPGQGLQFLFEYFSETQRNKGNFPGRFSGRQFSNSRSEMNVSTLELGDSALYLCASSLGSAGVTDTQYFGPGTRLTVL.